These 11 T cell receptor beta chains were sequenced from one sample in a study of blood T cells in healthy people across ages. Next came a second PCR, run for roughly 6 to 11 cycles, which used a sample-barcoded 5' primer along with a J-beta primer mix. One entry per CDR3 protein, called by TCRdb with MiXCR from the 5' RACE reads. The sample holds 1.5 million to 2 million distinct CDR3 sequences, roughly 27% seen once. The sample consisted of blood. These receptors were obtained from a woman in her thirties in good health.

This clonotype was recorded once. This chain connects TRBV20-1 to TRBJ2-1; unclear D gene. V dropped 6 bases and J dropped 6 bases, with 15 bases sitting between them. Germline CDR1 and CDR2: DFQATT and SNEGSKA (reference sequence). This CDR3 has 13 amino acids. The CDR3 loop is CSAWESRGNEQFF. CDR3 sequence (DNA): TGCAGTGCCTGGGAATCGCGCGGCAATGAGCAGTTCTTC.

This clonotype was detected a few times. For the CDR3, the DNA is TGTGCCAGCAGCCAAGTTAGGGGAAGGAATGAGCAGTTCTTC. This translates into CASSQVRGRNEQFF. The chain joins TRBV14 to TRBJ2-1; tentatively, D is TRBD1 (5 bases). Germline V gene sequence: CDR1 SGHDN, CDR2 FVKESK. Trimming took 1 base from V and 7 from J, leaving 11 bases between them. This CDR3 is built from 14 residues.

This clonotype has more than one count but fewer than ten. J is TRBJ2-5 and V is TRBV12-3 or TRBV12-4; 14 nucleotides agree with TRBD2. The CDR3 covers 15 residues. The J segment lost 7 bases and the V segment lost 4 bases, leaving 5 bases of the junction unmatched. CDR3 region: CASSYGTSGSVTQYF. CDR3 coding DNA: TGTGCCAGCAGTTACGGGACTAGCGGGAGTGTGACCCAGTACTTC.

The CDR3: CASSYSRGAGYTF. The CDR3 nucleotides are TGTGCCAGCAGTTACTCTAGGGGGGCTGGCTACACCTTC. The chain is built from TRBV6-5 and TRBJ1-2; possible D gene TRBD1, 6 bases. The CDR3 runs 13 residues. V was pared by 0 bases and J by 7 bases, with 9 bases between. Germline V lookup: CDR1 MNHEY, CDR2 SVGAGI.

The CDR3 region has the DNA TGTGCCAGTAGTAGAACTAGCCCAACCTACAATGAGCAGTTCTTC. Translated, it gives CASSRTSPTYNEQFF. This sequence joins TRBV19 and TRBJ2-1, with a possible D match to TRBD2 (6 bases). The germline gives CDR1 LNHDA, CDR2 SQIVND (reference sequence). With 4 bases removed from V and 2 bases from J, the gap between germline ends came to 12 bases. The CDR3 is 15 residues long.

This clonotype appeared a few times. The chain carries TRBV4-1 and TRBJ1-1; maybe TRBD1 (5 bases). Germline V gene lookup returns CDR1 MGHRA and CDR2 YSYEKL. The CDR3 covers 14 residues. V was cut by 0 bases and J by 4 bases, with 9 bases left in between. DNA for the CDR3: TGCGCCAGCAGCCAAGACTGGGACCGCACTGAAGCTTTCTTT. Amino acids: CASSQDWDRTEAFF.

The J gene is TRBJ1-1, the V gene TRBV5-8, with no clear D. This CDR3 has 12 amino acids. With 4 bases removed from V and 1 base from J, the gap between germline ends came to 5 bases. Germline V gives CDR1 SGHTS, CDR2 YDEGEE. The CDR3 coding sequence is TGTGCCAGCAGCACCTGGAACACTGAAGCTTTCTTT. The encoded protein is CASSTWNTEAFF.

This clonotype occurred a few times. This sequence joins TRBV2 and TRBJ2-7; 7 positions agree with TRBD1. Germline lookup yields CDR1 SNHLY and CDR2 FYNNEI. V lost 8 bases, J lost 4 bases, and 17 bases stayed unmatched. This CDR3 has 16 amino acids. The CDR3 DNA sequence: TGTGCCAGCGCAAAACTGGGACAGATTCTCGGGTACGAGCAGTACTTC. It yields the protein CASAKLGQILGYEQYF. Looking up the rest from reference TRBV2 and TRBJ2-7 gives the full variable domain: EPEVTQTPSHQVTQMGQEVILRCVPISNHLYFYWYRQILGQKVEFLVSFYNNEISEKSEIFDDQFSVERPDGSNFTLKIRSTKLEDSAMYFCASAKLGQILGYEQYFGPGTRLTVT.

This chain uses TRBV3-1 with TRBJ1-1; TRBD1 is a possible D gene (5 bases). CDR1 is LGHDT and CDR2 is YNNKEL in the germline V gene (reference sequence). V lost 2 bases to trimming and J lost 6 bases, with 13 bases between them. The CDR3 runs to 14 residues. The CDR3 loop reads CASSQPGGSAEAFF. CDR3 bases: TGTGCCAGCAGCCAACCGGGGGGTTCGGCTGAAGCTTTCTTT.

The V gene is TRBV6-5, the J gene TRBJ2-4; a possible D gene is TRBD1 (5 bases). The J call is in doubt because the DNA end fits TRBJ2-7 better. The CDR3 loop spans 14 amino acids. Germline CDR1 and CDR2: MNHEY and SVGAGI. Written as DNA, the CDR3 is TGTGCCAGCAGTTACTCGAGGACACAGAACGAGCAGTACTTC. This sequence encodes CASSYSRTQNEQYF.

This clonotype was counted at least ten times. The chain joins TRBV20-1 to TRBJ1-2; 9 bases line up with TRBD1. Germline CDR1 DFQATT, CDR2 SNEGSKA (reference sequence). J was trimmed by 9 bases and V by 5 bases; bases with no gene match: 10. CDR3 length: 13 amino acids. The CDR3 is CSAGPGQGGSYTF. The CDR3 bases are TGCAGTGCTGGACCGGGACAGGGAGGAAGCTACACCTTC.